This TCR beta chain is drawn from a study of T cell responses to AZD1222 COVID-19 vaccine (dated by TCRdb to about 2021). Study-level background: AZD1222 recipients whose second dose came at about 4 weeks and those whose second dose came at about 12 weeks were combined into one group, since spike-specific TCR depth and breadth did not differ between the two schedules. Trial participants were enrolled by age into 18-55, 56-69 and 70-plus year subgroups, with roughly 160, 29 and 62 TCR-sequenced participants respectively. A total of around 240 trial participants underwent TCR sequencing, of whom approximately 210 received two doses of AZD1222 and some 26 received two doses of the MenACWY control vaccine.

Broad study findings and their caveats: Only a handful of AZD1222 recipients were SARS-CoV-2 seropositive at baseline, limiting conclusions about previously exposed vaccinees. Because no samples from the day 14 peak response were available, repertoires could be characterized only after the peak T cell response. Reportedly, almost half of the unique spike-specific TCRs recognized epitopes lying outside the regions that are mutated in the B.1.351 and B.1.1.7 variants. Participants were mostly white British and included more females than males, and it was suggested by the authors that clonal diversity may have been underestimated. After two AZD1222 doses, spike-specific TCR breadth and depth were significantly higher than at day 0 and than in MenACWY recipients. CD4 TCRs associated with the vaccine covered the entire spike protein, and the dominant responses were in regions 160-218 and 743-854. The 56-69-year group was small, and its depth increase did not reach significance, likely because of low power.

Notes on this clone: The antigen it recognizes is unknown. It has no much larger one-base neighbor in the sample; base qualities were not kept.

The CDR3 regions of human TCRbeta chains were analyzed by immunosequencing. The published analysis was carried out like this. Repertoire TCRs were checked for matches against a reference library of SARS-CoV-2-specific TCRs that had been generated using the MIRA antigen-specificity platform. Breadth was defined as the fraction of unique TCRs that were SARS-CoV-2-associated, and depth was defined as the fraction of total T cells that were SARS-CoV-2-associated. Using the MIRA data, every spike-specific TCR was mapped to the spike region that the TCR reacted to and assigned to either a CD4 or a CD8 class. Log10-transformed breadth and depth values were compared by one-way ANOVA with Sidak's multiple comparisons tests. Sourced from immuneACCESS, this table was stored by TCRdb with only in-frame sequences that have V and J called. A share of the clones is absent; for the studies checked, an unresolved V gene accounts for under half, and the remainder has no known explanation. V and J calls plus clone size are reproduced from that table; the DNA served to infer D and trimming. The sample profile shows about 140,000 clones; 90% of them were found once. In total, the top ten clones hold 3.4% of the sample.

Sample time point, as interpreted from the label and publication: baseline before first vaccination. Samples from vaccinated people were obtained from the UK trials COV001 and COV002, which included a single-blind randomized controlled phase 2/3 trial of AZD1222 (ChAdOx1 nCoV-19) in healthy adults. For TCRbeta chain sequencing, PBMC samples from trial participants were taken at day 0 and at day 28 after the second dose. Including cysteine and phenylalanine, the CDR3 has 14 amino acids. Only the CDR3 part of the read is kept: 42 bases, read in frame from the first base. According to the germline V gene (reference sequence), CDR1 reads SGHNT and CDR2 reads YYREEE. The junction carries 10 bases between V and J, which are trimmed by 0 bases and 4 bases respectively.

The chain was built from TRBV5-4 and TRBJ1-1; the D gene assignment is ambiguous. This receptor was obtained from an adult in good health. The source was peripheral blood, collected on day 0 of AZD1222 vaccination. The CDR3 region: CASSLEGSVTEAFF. The DNA is as follows: TGTGCCAGCAGCTTGGAGGGATCGGTCACTGAAGCTTTCTTT.